This T cell receptor (beta chain) was recorded in a study of cytomegalovirus exposure and HLA in healthy donors. Findings and caveats of the study: Analysis performed later showed TCR beta chains linked to HLA being more clonally expanded than equally common others. 87-base-pair reads could not separate some V segments, including TRBV6-2 and TRBV6-3. Another analysis was done later, and it associated roughly 15,000 TCR beta sequences with HLA alleles at 0.05 false discovery rate.

Participants comprised healthy donors of bone marrow. Between the trimmed V and J ends, which lost 8 bases and 4 bases, there was a span of 6 bases. CDR3 length: 11 amino acids. Germline V gene lookup returns CDR1 SNHLY and CDR2 FYNNEI. A remark on this clone: Antigen: not known.

PCR was performed using 60 Vbeta and 13 Jbeta primers. Assay: immunoSEQ multiplex PCR; the TCRdb copy retains only in-frame clones and omits some. The sample gives approximately 140,000 clones, 82% of which show up once; about 2.3% is in the top ten. The rearrangement links TRBV2 to TRBJ2-1; D is ambiguous. Sequencing used PBMCs. The source is a male donor in good health and CMV-seronegative. The CDR3 loop is CASAVYNEQFF. The CDR3 DNA is TGTGCCAGCGCGGTGTACAATGAGCAGTTCTTC.